The 20 T cell receptor beta chains given below trace back to one sample, sequenced in a study of blood T cell repertoires in COVID-19. Assay used: immunoSEQ multiplex PCR; TCRdb lists only in-frame clones, some missing. The sample contains 150,000 to 200,000 clones, approximately 80% of which appear only once. Sequencing used peripheral blood. The receptors derive from a woman in her 50s with active or convalescent COVID-19.

The table lists this clone with a few counts. CDR3 amino acids: CASSLTGSRGTEAFF. In DNA, the CDR3 is TGTGCCAGCAGCTTGACGGGTTCCAGGGGAACTGAAGCTTTCTTT. The genes are TRBV5-5 and TRBJ1-1; D may be TRBD1 (6 bases). Trimming shortened V by 1 base and J by 5 bases, and 15 bases separated the two germline ends. The CDR3 covers 15 residues. Germline lookup yields CDR1 SGHKS and CDR2 YYEKEE (reference sequence).

The V call is TRBV7-2, the J call TRBJ2-1, with TRBD1 identical over 9 bases. Germline CDR1 is SGHTA and CDR2 is FQGNSA. The CDR3 has 16 residues. Trimming removed 2 bases from V and 5 bases from J; junction bases left unmatched: 7. The CDR3 spells CASSLIPGQGNNEQFF. CDR3 sequence (DNA): TGTGCCAGCAGCTTAATACCGGGACAGGGAAACAATGAGCAGTTCTTC.

In this sample, this clone turned up many times. The J gene is TRBJ2-2, the V gene TRBV6-2 or TRBV6-3, with TRBD1 matching 7 bases. V shed 5 bases and J 4 bases; nucleotides not matched to a gene: 10. This CDR3 region has 16 residues. Looked up from germline, CDR1 is MNHEY and CDR2 is SVGEGT. This CDR3 is CASSGGRDRGTGELFF. DNA for the CDR3: TGTGCCAGCAGTGGCGGTCGGGACAGAGGCACCGGGGAGCTGTTTTTT.

The V and J genes are TRBV2 and TRBJ1-5; D unclear. Germline CDR1 is SNHLY and CDR2 is FYNNEI. There are 14 residues in the CDR3. Trimming removed 2 bases at V and 2 bases at J, with 7 bases between. The CDR3 region has the DNA TGTGCCAGCAGTGAAACGAGGGGCAATCAGCCCCAGCATTTT. Its protein product is CASSETRGNQPQHF.

The V and J genes are TRBV15 and TRBJ1-1; no definite D call. CDR1 is LNHNV, CDR2 YYDKDF, per germline (reference sequence). Trimming cost V 0 bases and J 4 bases, with 12 bases left between them. The CDR3 covers 15 residues. CDR3 DNA: TGTGCCACCAGCAGAGATACGACCCCGGGCACTGAAGCTTTCTTT. It encodes CATSRDTTPGTEAFF. Combining the CDR3 with reference TRBV15 and TRBJ1-1 gives the whole variable domain DAMVIQNPRYQVTQFGKPVTLSCSQTLNHNVMYWYQQKSSQAPKLLFHYYDKDFNNEADTPDNFQSRRPNTSFCFLDIRSPGLGDTAMYLCATSRDTTPGTEAFFGQGTRLTVV.

The chain carries TRBV19 and TRBJ1-1, with TRBD1 matching 9 bases. The CDR3 totals 14 residues. CDR1 and CDR2 from the germline V gene are LNHDA and SQIVND (reference sequence). The ends lost 5 bases at V and 7 bases at J; junction bases unmatched: 8. The CDR3: CASSQTGGAVEAFF. The CDR3 DNA follows: TGTGCCAGTAGTCAGACAGGGGGAGCGGTTGAAGCTTTCTTT.

V usage is TRBV3-1 (or the pseudogene TRBV3-2) and J usage is TRBJ1-2; D may be TRBD1 (6 bases). There are 15 residues in the CDR3. Per the germline V gene, CDR1 is LGHDT and CDR2 is YNNKEL (reference sequence). Deletions cut 4 bases from V and 0 bases from J, with 12 bases between. The CDR3 nucleotides read TGTGCCAGCAGCCCCTGGCGACAGGCTAACTATGGCTACACCTTC. The encoded protein is CASSPWRQANYGYTF.

The genes are TRBV6-5 and TRBJ1-1; D perhaps matches TRBD1 (5 bases). The CDR3 extends over 15 amino acids. CDR1 and CDR2 from the germline V gene are MNHEY and SVGAGI. V was pared by 6 bases and J by 2 bases, with 16 bases between. DNA for the CDR3: TGTGCCAGCAGATTATCCCAGGGTGGAAACACTGAAGCTTTCTTT. Amino acids: CASRLSQGGNTEAFF.

The rearrangement uses TRBV5-1 and TRBJ2-5, with 10 positions matching TRBD2. The V gene's germline CDR1 is SGHRS and CDR2 YFSETQ. With V trimmed by 1 base and J by 5 bases, 8 bases remained unmatched. This CDR3 has 16 residues. The CDR3 protein is CASSLSPSGSGETQYF. The CDR3 DNA reads as TGCGCCAGCAGCTTGAGTCCTAGCGGGAGTGGGGAGACCCAGTACTTC.

The V gene is TRBV7-2, the J gene TRBJ1-6; D is undetermined. V was clipped by 4 bases and J by 7 bases, with 14 bases between them. The CDR3 runs 15 residues. CDR1 is SGHTA, CDR2 FQGNSA, per germline. The chain's CDR3 is CASSSSGMQNSPLHF. The CDR3 coding sequence is TGTGCCAGCAGCTCGTCCGGGATGCAAAATTCACCCCTCCACTTT.

The chain couples TRBV3-1 (or the pseudogene TRBV3-2) to TRBJ2-1; TRBD2 matches 11 bases. The trim removed 1 base at V and 5 bases at J, leaving 7 bases unmatched. Looked up from germline, CDR1 is LGHDT and CDR2 is YNNKEL (reference sequence). The CDR3 totals 17 residues. CDR3 DNA sequence: TGTGCCAGCAGCCAAGTAATTAGACTAGCGGGGAACAATGAGCAGTTCTTC. Translated, it gives CASSQVIRLAGNNEQFF.

The rearrangement joins TRBV6-5 to TRBJ1-5; D is perhaps TRBD1 (5 bases). CDR3 length equals 15 residues. CDR1 is MNHEY, CDR2 SVGAGI, per germline. The ends were cut back, 2 bases at V and 5 bases at J, with 13 bases in the middle. The CDR3 coding sequence is TGTGCCAGCAGTTACAGCCGGGGGTTGGATCAGCCCCAGCATTTT. As protein: CASSYSRGLDQPQHF.

The gene calls are TRBV18 and TRBJ1-5; the D is unclear. This CDR3 has 15 amino acids. Per germline, CDR1 KGHSH and CDR2 LQKENI. Trimming shortened V by 2 bases and J by 3 bases, and 11 bases separated the two germline ends. The CDR3 DNA follows: TGTGCCAGCTCACCAGTTTCACAGAACAATCAGCCCCAGCATTTT. Translation gives CASSPVSQNNQPQHF. Full variable domain (rest looked up from reference TRBV18 and TRBJ1-5): NAGVMQNPRHLVRRRGQEARLRCSPMKGHSHVYWYRQLPEEGLKFMVYLQKENIIDESGMPKERFSAEFPKEGPSILRIQQVVRGDSAAYFCASSPVSQNNQPQHFGDGTRLSIL.

The chain uses TRBV19 and TRBJ1-1; possibly TRBD1 for D (6 bases). This CDR3 contains 14 residues. Per germline, CDR1 LNHDA and CDR2 SQIVND (reference sequence). Trimming stripped 7 bases from V and 5 bases from J, with 17 bases between. CDR3 sequence: CASTQNVRGTEAFF. CDR3 coding DNA: TGTGCCAGTACACAGAACGTGAGGGGGACTGAAGCTTTCTTT.

CDR3 loop: CASRRGAGSNQPQHF. In nucleotides, the CDR3 is TGTGCCAGCAGGCGAGGAGCGGGTAGCAATCAGCCCCAGCATTTT. The chain links TRBV27 to TRBJ1-5, with D hard to call. The CDR3 contains 15 residues. Trimming cost V 6 bases and J 0 bases, with 12 bases left between them. CDR1 and CDR2 (germline): MNHEY, SMNVEV (reference sequence).

The chain is built from TRBV10-3 and TRBJ2-7; 9 bases align to TRBD2. After removal of 3 bases from V and 1 base from J, the junction contained 4 bases not matched to a gene. The CDR3 consists of 15 residues. Germline V gene sequence: CDR1 ENHRY, CDR2 SYGVKD. DNA for the CDR3: TGTGCCATCAGTGAAGGTAGCGGGAGTTCCTACGAGCAGTACTTC. Translating gives CAISEGSGSSYEQYF.

The chain joins TRBV18 to TRBJ1-4, with 8 bases that match TRBD1. V lost 3 bases to trimming and J lost 7 bases; unmatched junction nucleotides: 7. Germline loops: CDR1 KGHSH, CDR2 LQKENI. The CDR3 runs 15 residues. The CDR3 DNA reads TGTGCCAGCTCACCGTCCACAGGGGGTGGTGAAAAACTGTTTTTT. Protein: CASSPSTGGGEKLFF.

The chain combines TRBV7-9 with TRBJ2-3; a weak D match, TRBD1 (6 bases). Trimming took off 5 bases at V and 0 bases at J, with 12 bases between the two ends. Germline CDR1 reads SEHNR; CDR2 reads FQNEAQ (reference sequence). The CDR3 is 15 residues long. CDR3 sequence reads: CASSPRQESTDTQYF. The CDR3 coding sequence is TGTGCCAGCAGCCCCCGACAGGAGAGCACAGATACGCAGTATTTT.

This clone rates as medium-sized. The rearrangement joins TRBV15 to TRBJ1-6; D ambiguous. Germline V gene sequence: CDR1 LNHNV, CDR2 YYDKDF (reference sequence). V lost 0 bases and J lost 7, with 10 bases in between. This CDR3 is built from 15 residues. CDR3 DNA: TGTGCCACCAGCAGAGATCCCACAGCCAATTCACCCCTCCACTTT. This sequence encodes CATSRDPTANSPLHF. Based on the CDR3 plus reference TRBV15 and TRBJ1-6, the full variable domain is DAMVIQNPRYQVTQFGKPVTLSCSQTLNHNVMYWYQQKSSQAPKLLFHYYDKDFNNEADTPDNFQSRRPNTSFCFLDIRSPGLGDTAMYLCATSRDPTANSPLHFGNGTRLTVT.

The J gene is TRBJ2-7, the V gene TRBV19, with 11 bases fitting TRBD2. Germline trimming cut 9 bases from V and 6 bases from J; bases unmatched to any gene: 7. CDR3 length equals 13 residues. The germline gives CDR1 LNHDA, CDR2 SQIVND (reference sequence). Here the CDR3 reads CASSLAGEVEQYF. The CDR3 DNA sequence: TGTGCCAGCTCACTAGCGGGAGAGGTCGAGCAGTACTTC. Combining the CDR3 with reference TRBV19 and TRBJ2-7 gives the whole variable domain DGGITQSPKYLFRKEGQNVTLSCEQNLNHDAMYWYRQDPGQGLRLIYYSQIVNDFQKGDIAEGYSVSREKKESFPLTVTSAQKNPTAFYLCASSLAGEVEQYFGPGTRLTVT.